One and the same sample provided the 8 T cell receptor beta chains below, sequenced in a study of graft-versus-host responses after intestinal transplantation. Regarding time point: postoperative day 105 after intestinal transplantation (dayNNNN = postoperative day). Sequenced by immunoSEQ multiplex PCR; TCRdb stores in-frame clones only, minus some. The repertoire holds 9,500 to 14,000 clones, with more than 85% as singletons. Sequenced here: PBMCs, sampled 105 days after intestinal transplantation. Receptors originate from a human patient who received an intestinal transplant, so some T cells may come from the graft donor.

The chain recombines TRBV30 with TRBJ1-2; D is undetermined. Germline assignment: CDR1 GTSNPN and CDR2 SVGIG (reference sequence). This CDR3 has 15 amino acids. Between the trimmed V and J ends, which lost 4 bases and 0 bases, there was a span of 15 bases. CDR3 residues: CAWNPGRLANYGYTF. The CDR3 DNA reads TGTGCCTGGAACCCCGGGAGGCTAGCTAACTATGGCTACACCTTC.

The rearrangement uses TRBV15 and TRBJ2-3; D gene uncertain. Germline V gene data show CDR1 as LNHNV and CDR2 as YYDKDF (reference sequence). The V end was cut by 0 bases, the J end by 4 bases, with 11 bases between. There are 15 residues in the CDR3. The CDR3 is CATSREAGSPDTQYF. The CDR3 DNA sequence: TGTGCCACCAGCAGAGAGGCCGGGTCCCCAGATACGCAGTATTTT.

CDR3 nucleotide sequence: TGTGCCAGCAGCGTAGGCACAGGGAACTATGGCTACACCTTC. As protein: CASSVGTGNYGYTF. The J gene is TRBJ1-2, the V gene TRBV9; tentative D call: TRBD1 (6 bases). The V end lost 0 bases, the J end lost 2 bases, and 8 bases lay between the germline ends. The CDR3 totals 14 residues. Germline values: CDR1 SGDLS, CDR2 YYNGEE.

The chain uses TRBV5-1 and TRBJ2-1; 10 bases line up with TRBD2. The CDR3 has 16 amino acids. Germline loops: CDR1 SGHRS, CDR2 YFSETQ. The junction had 5 bases not matched to a gene; V was cut back by 3 bases and J by 2 bases. This CDR3 is CASSSHLAGAYNEQFF. The CDR3 DNA reads TGCGCCAGCAGCTCCCACCTAGCGGGAGCCTACAATGAGCAGTTCTTC.

The V call is TRBV5-5, the J call TRBJ1-1; D is unresolved. Trimming took off 0 bases at V and 1 base at J, with 7 bases between the two ends. Looked up from germline, CDR1 is SGHKS and CDR2 is YYEKEE (reference sequence). This CDR3 contains 14 residues. For the CDR3, the DNA is TGTGCCAGCAGCTTGGCCCGGAAGAACACTGAAGCTTTCTTT. Its protein product is CASSLARKNTEAFF. The whole variable domain, remainder taken from reference TRBV5-5 and TRBJ1-1, is DAGVTQSPTHLIKTRGQQVTLRCSPISGHKSVSWYQQVLGQGPQFIFQYYEKEERGRGNFPDRFSARQFPNYSSELNVNALLLGDSALYLCASSLARKNTEAFFGQGTRLTVV.

This rearrangement joins TRBV5-1 to TRBJ1-6, with D hard to call. The CDR3 spans 16 residues. CDR1 is SGHRS, CDR2 YFSETQ, per germline. V shed 0 bases and J shed 3 bases, with 10 bases lying between them. Here the CDR3 DNA reads TGCGCCAGCAGCTTGGAGGCGGGCTACTATAATTCACCCCTCCACTTT. Its translation is CASSLEAGYYNSPLHF.

The chain combines TRBV7-9 with TRBJ1-1; D unresolved. V lost 1 base and J 7 bases, leaving 16 bases between the germline ends. Germline values: CDR1 SEHNR, CDR2 FQNEAQ (reference sequence). CDR3 length equals 15 residues. CDR3 nucleotide sequence: TGTGCCAGCAGCTTAGTTTATTCGGCAGGAGGTGAAGCTTTCTTT. Translated, it gives CASSLVYSAGGEAFF.

The rearrangement uses TRBV10-2 and TRBJ2-1; 11 bases map to TRBD2. This CDR3 contains 13 residues. Losses at the gene ends were 8 bases for V and 8 bases for J; bases not matched to a gene: 5. CDR1 WSHSY and CDR2 SAAADI come from the germline V gene. CDR3 region: CASGTSGADEQFF. CDR3 nucleotides: TGCGCCAGCGGGACTAGCGGAGCCGATGAGCAGTTCTTC.